The text below deals with one T cell receptor beta chain. Its target is unknown. The sample belongs to a study of cytomegalovirus exposure and HLA in healthy donors. Study results and caveats: The authors later linked a missense DCLRE1C variant to TCR beta V- and J-gene trimming. Other equally common chains were less clonally expanded than HLA-associated TCR beta chains, a later analysis showed.

Trimming pared 4 bases from V and 7 bases from J, leaving 18 bases between. The CDR3 is 15 amino acids. In germline, CDR1 is LNHNV, CDR2 YYDKDF (reference sequence). Researchers ran the PCR with 60 Vbeta and 13 Jbeta primers. Study processing details: Roughly 76 million unique TCR beta chains, 9.5 million to 11 million of them shared, were counted by a later analysis. Libraries were prepared by immunoSEQ multiplex PCR; TCRdb keeps only in-frame clonotypes and omits some of them. V, J and clone size are taken as reported in that table, and D and trimming were inferred from the DNA itself. Among 130,000 to 150,000 clones listed, roughly three quarters were seen once.

Sequenced material: PBMCs. The rearrangement links TRBV15 to TRBJ2-3; a weak D match, TRBD1 (5 bases). The receptor comes from a middle-aged woman in good health and CMV-seropositive. The CDR3 DNA reads TGTGCCACCAGCAACACAGGTCCCCTTAAATATACGCAGTATTTT. It specifies CATSNTGPLKYTQYF.